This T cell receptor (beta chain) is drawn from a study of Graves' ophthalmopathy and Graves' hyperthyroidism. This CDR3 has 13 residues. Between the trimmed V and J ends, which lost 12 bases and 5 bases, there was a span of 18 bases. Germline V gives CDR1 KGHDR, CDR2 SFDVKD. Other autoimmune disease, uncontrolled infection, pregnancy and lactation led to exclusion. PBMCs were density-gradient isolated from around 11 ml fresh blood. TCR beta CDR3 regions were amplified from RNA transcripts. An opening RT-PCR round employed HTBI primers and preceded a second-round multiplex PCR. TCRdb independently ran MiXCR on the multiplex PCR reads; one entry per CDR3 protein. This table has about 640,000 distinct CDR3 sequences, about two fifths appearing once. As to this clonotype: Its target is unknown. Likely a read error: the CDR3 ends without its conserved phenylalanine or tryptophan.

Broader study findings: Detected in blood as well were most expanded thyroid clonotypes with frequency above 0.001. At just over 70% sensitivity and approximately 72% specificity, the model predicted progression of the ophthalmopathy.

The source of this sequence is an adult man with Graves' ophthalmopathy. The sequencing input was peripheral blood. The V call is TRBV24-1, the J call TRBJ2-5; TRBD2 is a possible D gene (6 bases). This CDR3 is CAWSVGGAETQYL. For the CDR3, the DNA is TGTGCCTGGAGTGTAGGCGGGGCTGAGACCCAGTACCTC.